This TCR beta chain came from a study of spatial heterogeneity in lung cancer. Time point reported: sample taken at primary tumor resection. On each TCR cDNA molecule, a unique molecular identifier was present. MiXCR, run by TCRdb on the 5' RACE reads, gives a single entry per CDR3 protein. The profile shows some 9,400 distinct CDR3 sequences, 2.9% of them singletons. The CDR3 consists of 18 residues. CDR1 and CDR2 (germline): LGHNA, YSLEER. The V gene lost 0 bases and the J gene lost 1 base, with 16 bases spanning the gap. This clonotype is categorized as medium-sized. Its specificity is unknown. Findings and caveats of the study: Counts of expanded alpha and beta TCRs within tumors tracked the tumor nonsynonymous mutation count.

Sequenced here: lung tumor tissue, sampled at surgery. This clonotype was sampled from a male donor with early-stage non-small cell lung cancer. The gene calls are TRBV4-3 and TRBJ1-5, with a weak D call TRBD1 (5 bases). CDR3 in DNA: TGCGCCAGCAGCCAAGATCCCCAGGATCGGGGGAGCAATCAGCCCCAGCATTTT. Translated, it gives CASSQDPQDRGSNQPQHF.